A selection of T cell receptor beta chains follows, all from one sample in a study of T cell repertoires in cytomegalovirus infection. No antigen is known for these receptors. TCRdb redid the calling of the reads with MiXCR, one entry per CDR3 protein. In the table there are roughly 800,000 distinct CDR3 sequences, around 29% of which are singletons. The sample was cultured CD8+ T cells from PBMCs, taken from culture after CMV antigen stimulation. Receptor source: a human donor in good health (CMV status not recorded). Some clones in this sample may be carry-over from other donors' samples. Both conserved end residues are part of each CDR3. D genes are given only for firm matches. Some rows mark clone size as missing; the rest say once, few, many or name a class of expanded clone.

V	D	length	J	size	CDR3	DNA
TRBV7-2	TRBD1	15	TRBJ2-5	many	CASSLNQGAQETQYF	TGTGCCAGCAGCCTCAACCAGGGGGCCCAAGAGACCCAGTACTTC
TRBV18	-	15	TRBJ1-5	few	CASSPLLYSNQPQHF	TGTGCCAGCTCACCACTTCTATATAGCAATCAGCCCCAGCATTTT
TRBV6-1	-	15	TRBJ1-2	few	CASSEWQGTNYGYTF	TGTGCCAGCAGTGAATGGCAGGGCACTAACTATGGCTACACCTTC
TRBV27	TRBD2	16	TRBJ2-1	-	CANSLSGGKGFNEQFF	TGTGCCAACAGTTTATCGGGGGGAAAGGGCTTCAATGAGCAGTTCTTC
TRBV12-3/TRBV12-4	-	14	TRBJ1-5	few	CASSLEGAGQPQHF	TGTGCCAGCAGTTTAGAAGGGGCAGGCCAGCCCCAGCATTTT
TRBV6-1	-	15	TRBJ1-5	few	CASSARTGSNQPQHF	TGTGCCAGCAGTGCACGGACGGGTAGCAATCAGCCCCAGCATTTT
TRBV7-6	-	17	TRBJ2-3	few	CASIVRTAPHFTDTQYF	TGTGCCAGCATCGTCAGGACAGCACCCCACTTCACAGATACGCAGTATTTT
TRBV7-6	TRBD1	15	TRBJ1-5	-	CASSLTGDFNQPQHF	TGTGCCAGCAGCTTAACAGGGGATTTTAATCAGCCCCAGCATTTT
TRBV12-3/TRBV12-4	TRBD1	16	TRBJ2-2	-	CASRARTGENTGELFF	TGTGCCAGCAGGGCCCGGACAGGGGAGAACACCGGGGAGCTGTTTTTT
TRBV6-6	-	16	TRBJ1-1	-	CASSPRGGKGDVEAFF	TGTGCCAGCAGCCCCCGAGGGGGAAAGGGGGACGTTGAAGCTTTCTTT
TRBV6-5	-	15	TRBJ1-2	few	CASSYSETVPYGYTF	TGTGCCAGCAGTTACTCGGAGACAGTTCCTTATGGCTACACCTTC
TRBV14	-	16	TRBJ2-3	-	CASSQERALGTDTQYF	TGTGCCAGCAGCCAAGAACGGGCCCTAGGCACAGATACGCAGTATTTT
TRBV5-1	-	17	TRBJ2-1	-	CASSLLMEASSYNEQFF	TGCGCCAGCAGCTTGTTGATGGAGGCGAGCTCCTACAATGAGCAGTTCTTC
TRBV7-9	-	14	TRBJ1-5	-	CASSIGGGYQPQHF	TGTGCCAGCAGCATAGGGGGGGGGTATCAGCCCCAGCATTTT
TRBV13	-	13	TRBJ2-1	many	CASSRGRYNEQFF	TGTGCCAGCAGCCGGGGGCGATACAATGAGCAGTTCTTC
TRBV2	-	14	TRBJ1-5	-	CASRASQGNQPQHF	TGTGCCAGCAGAGCGTCGCAGGGGAATCAGCCCCAGCATTTT